These 25 T cell receptor beta chains originate from one sample sequenced in a study of blood T cell repertoires in COVID-19. Sequencing was performed with immunoSEQ multiplex PCR; in TCRdb, only in-frame clones are kept and a portion is missing. The sample contains some 300,000 clones, about 90% of which appear only once. The sample comprised PBMCs or T cells enriched from blood (not recorded which). These receptors were obtained from a woman aged 18 to 35 with acute COVID-19.

V usage is TRBV9 and J usage is TRBJ2-2; D is perhaps TRBD2 (7 bases). The CDR3 has 17 residues. V lost 4 bases and J lost 2, with 18 bases in between. Per germline, CDR1 SGDLS and CDR2 YYNGEE. The CDR3 spells CASSSSGGGSNTGELFF. CDR3 nucleotides: TGTGCCAGCAGCTCTTCGGGGGGCGGGAGCAACACCGGGGAGCTGTTTTTT.

V is TRBV11-2 and J is TRBJ2-5; 8 bases fit TRBD2. The CDR3 totals 15 residues. Trimming took 7 bases from V and 7 from J; bases not matched to a gene: 14. Germline V gene lookup returns CDR1 SGHAT and CDR2 FQNNGV. CDR3 DNA sequence: TGTGCCAGCAACCAAGCGGAAGCGGGAGAGGGGACCCAGTACTTC. Residues: CASNQAEAGEGTQYF.

This chain links TRBV29-1 with TRBJ2-7; D is undetermined. This CDR3 comprises 14 residues. The V end lost 4 bases, the J end lost 0 bases, and 13 bases lay between the germline ends. Germline lookup yields CDR1 SQVTM and CDR2 ANQGSEA. Here the CDR3 reads CSVGTENHSYEQYF. Here the CDR3 DNA reads TGCAGCGTTGGAACAGAAAATCACTCCTACGAGCAGTACTTC.

For the CDR3, the DNA is TGTGCCAGCAGTTACCTTCAGACTAGCGCCGAGCAGTACTTC. Amino acid sequence: CASSYLQTSAEQYF. V usage is TRBV6-6 and J usage is TRBJ2-7; TRBD2 agrees at 8 bases. J gave up 6 bases and V 2 bases, and 6 bases lay outside the gene matches. Germline CDR1 MNHNY, CDR2 SVGAGI (reference sequence). The CDR3 extends over 14 amino acids.

The genes are TRBV7-3 and TRBJ2-5; 13 nucleotides align to TRBD2. J was trimmed by 4 bases and V by 4 bases; bases with no gene match: 6. This CDR3 contains 16 residues. Germline values: CDR1 SGHTA, CDR2 FQGTGA. CDR3 coding DNA: TGTGCCAGCAGCTCGGGACTAGCGGGGAGGGGAGAGACCCAGTACTTC. This gives the protein CASSSGLAGRGETQYF. Supplemented by reference TRBV7-3 and TRBJ2-5, the full variable domain reads GAGVSQTPSNKVTEKGKYVELRCDPISGHTALYWYRQSLGQGPEFLIYFQGTGAADDSGLPNDRFFAVRPEGSVSTLKIQRTERGDSAVYLCASSSGLAGRGETQYFGPGTRLLVL.

The V and J genes are TRBV6-4 and TRBJ2-7, with a weak D call TRBD1 (5 bases). Trimming stripped 4 bases from V and 0 bases from J, with 10 bases between. The germline V gene has CDR1 MRHNA and CDR2 SNTAGT. This CDR3 region has 14 residues. For the CDR3, the DNA is TGTGCCAGCAGTGGGGGCCAGGGCTCCTACGAGCAGTACTTC. Translating gives CASSGGQGSYEQYF.

The chain employs TRBV2 and TRBJ1-5, with D tentatively TRBD1 (5 bases). In germline, CDR1 is SNHLY, CDR2 FYNNEI. Trimming shortened V by 5 bases and J by 0 bases, and 8 bases separated the two germline ends. This CDR3 has 14 amino acids. The CDR3 loop is CASSRGYSNQPQHF. As DNA, the CDR3 is TGTGCCAGCAGTAGGGGATATAGCAATCAGCCCCAGCATTTT.

The chain couples TRBV5-1 to TRBJ2-1, with unresolved D. CDR3 length: 14 residues. Trimming took 0 bases from V and 4 from J, leaving 8 bases between them. Per the germline V gene, CDR1 is SGHRS and CDR2 is YFSETQ. The CDR3 DNA reads TGCGCCAGCAGCTTGGAGCGATCGTACAATGAGCAGTTCTTC. It yields the protein CASSLERSYNEQFF.

This clone was observed a single time. Written as DNA, the CDR3 is TGTGCCAGCAGCCAGACAGGGGGCAATCAGCCCCAGCATTTT. Translated, it gives CASSQTGGNQPQHF. The rearrangement links TRBV3-1 (or the pseudogene TRBV3-2) to TRBJ1-5, with 8 bases matching TRBD1. The CDR3 has 14 residues. V lost 3 bases and J lost 2; bases outside the gene matches: 0. Germline CDR1 is LGHDT and CDR2 is YNNKEL (reference sequence).

This chain uses TRBV12-5 with TRBJ2-1; TRBD1 agrees at 8 bases. Germline CDR1 reads LGHNT; CDR2 reads FRNRAP. V was clipped by 6 bases and J by 0 bases; unmatched bases: 4. CDR3 length equals 15 residues. The CDR3 region is CASGPGQGSYNEQFF. The CDR3 DNA is TGTGCTAGTGGCCCCGGACAGGGCTCCTACAATGAGCAGTTCTTC.

V is TRBV5-4 and J is TRBJ2-1; D is perhaps TRBD2 (5 bases). The CDR3 runs 16 residues. Germline loops: CDR1 SGHNT, CDR2 YYREEE (reference sequence). V was trimmed by 0 bases and J by 5 bases, leaving 15 bases between them. CDR3 in amino acids: CASSLENRGFHNEQFF. CDR3 sequence (DNA): TGTGCCAGCAGCTTGGAGAATCGGGGATTTCACAATGAGCAGTTCTTC.

The J gene is TRBJ1-1, the V gene TRBV7-3, with a weak D call TRBD1 (5 bases). Germline V lookup: CDR1 SGHTA, CDR2 FQGTGA. This CDR3 has 13 amino acids. Trimming left V 3 bases short and J 1 base short, with 6 bases between. CDR3 nucleotide sequence: TGTGCCAGCAGCTTTCAGGGGAACACTGAAGCTTTCTTT. It is translated as CASSFQGNTEAFF.

This clone showed up just once. CDR3: CASSQPANYGYTF. CDR3 coding DNA: TGTGCCAGCAGCCAACCGGCTAACTATGGCTACACCTTC. The chain uses TRBV14 and TRBJ1-2; D not certain. The CDR3 is 13 amino acids. The V end was cut by 2 bases, the J end by 0 bases, with 4 bases between. Germline CDR1 and CDR2: SGHDN and FVKESK.

J is TRBJ1-2 and V is TRBV12-3 or TRBV12-4, with 8 bases fitting TRBD1. The CDR3 loop spans 12 amino acids. J was trimmed by 5 bases and V by 8 bases; bases with no gene match: 4. CDR3 DNA sequence: TGTGCCAGCCAGGGGGCTGGTTATGGCTACACCTTC. Its protein is CASQGAGYGYTF.

V gene TRBV19 combines with J gene TRBJ2-7, with TRBD2 matching 7 bases. The CDR3 is 14 residues long. J gave up 5 bases and V 3 bases, and 7 bases lay outside the gene matches. Germline CDR1 reads LNHDA; CDR2 reads SQIVND (reference sequence). CDR3 sequence reads: CASSIGGSYDEQYF. CDR3 DNA sequence: TGTGCCAGTAGTATTGGCGGGAGTTACGACGAGCAGTACTTC.

Worth noting for this clone: Additional DNA sequences in this sample encode the identical CDR3. The chain combines TRBV11-2 with TRBJ2-2; no definite D call. Germline lookup yields CDR1 SGHAT and CDR2 FQNNGV. V gave up 1 base and J gave up 4 bases, with 7 bases separating them. The CDR3 has 14 amino acids. The CDR3 DNA is TGTGCCAGCAGCTTAGCGGTTGGCACCGGGGAGCTGTTTTTT. Translated: CASSLAVGTGELFF.

The chain is built from TRBV18 and TRBJ1-5; a possible D gene is TRBD1 (6 bases). CDR1 is KGHSH, CDR2 LQKENI, per germline. V lost 3 bases and J 4 bases, leaving 13 bases between the germline ends. CDR3 length: 15 amino acids. The CDR3 reads CASSPGVGTNQPQHF. DNA of the CDR3: TGTGCCAGCTCACCGGGTGTCGGGACAAATCAGCCCCAGCATTTT.

CDR3: CASSFGGGQGTPYEQYF. The CDR3 bases are TGTGCCAGCAGCTTCGGAGGGGGACAGGGGACCCCCTACGAGCAGTACTTC. This chain links TRBV7-3 with TRBJ2-7, with 10 positions matching TRBD1. Germline V gene sequence: CDR1 SGHTA, CDR2 FQGTGA. The CDR3 loop spans 17 amino acids. Trimming took 3 bases from V and 2 from J; bases not matched to a gene: 10. Filled out from reference TRBV7-3 and TRBJ2-7, the complete variable domain reads GAGVSQTPSNKVTEKGKYVELRCDPISGHTALYWYRQSLGQGPEFLIYFQGTGAADDSGLPNDRFFAVRPEGSVSTLKIQRTERGDSAVYLCASSFGGGQGTPYEQYFGPGTRLTVT.

The chain recombines TRBV5-6 with TRBJ2-1; TRBD2 agrees at 13 bases. Germline V gene lookup returns CDR1 SGHDT and CDR2 YYEEEE. V was clipped by 4 bases and J by 5 bases; unmatched bases: 9. The CDR3 runs 17 residues. The CDR3 sequence is CASSVLAGGYLHNEQFF. For the CDR3, the DNA is TGTGCCAGCAGCGTACTAGCGGGAGGGTACCTACACAATGAGCAGTTCTTC. Filled out from reference TRBV5-6 and TRBJ2-1, the complete variable domain reads DAGVTQSPTHLIKTRGQQVTLRCSPKSGHDTVSWYQQALGQGPQFIFQYYEEEERQRGNFPDRFSGHQFPNYSSELNVNALLLGDSALYLCASSVLAGGYLHNEQFFGPGTRLTVL.

The chain has TRBV27 and TRBJ2-1; possible D gene TRBD2, 6 bases. The CDR3 totals 15 residues. With 2 bases removed from V and 4 bases from J, the gap between germline ends came to 12 bases. Per the germline V gene, CDR1 is MNHEY and CDR2 is SMNVEV (reference sequence). The CDR3 protein is CASSLNGSPYNEQFF. The DNA for the CDR3 is TGTGCCAGCAGTTTAAACGGGAGCCCGTACAATGAGCAGTTCTTC.

The chain joins TRBV28 to TRBJ2-3, with TRBD2 as a possible D gene (6 bases). In germline, CDR1 is MDHEN, CDR2 SYDVKM. Trimming pared 6 bases from V and 1 base from J, leaving 11 bases between. This CDR3 comprises 14 residues. The CDR3 DNA reads TGTGCCAGCAGCTCCGGGAGTCGCACAGATACGCAGTATTTT. Amino acids: CASSSGSRTDTQYF.

The rearrangement uses TRBV19 and TRBJ1-4; D unclear. V dropped 4 bases and J dropped 0 bases, with 6 bases sitting between them. CDR3 length: 14 amino acids. CDR1 and CDR2 from the germline V gene are LNHDA and SQIVND (reference sequence). The CDR3 nucleotides read TGTGCCAGTAGTACCCTAGCAACTAATGAAAAACTGTTTTTT. Its translation is CASSTLATNEKLFF. The entire variable domain, with the rest obtained from reference TRBV19 and TRBJ1-4, is as follows: DGGITQSPKYLFRKEGQNVTLSCEQNLNHDAMYWYRQDPGQGLRLIYYSQIVNDFQKGDIAEGYSVSREKKESFPLTVTSAQKNPTAFYLCASSTLATNEKLFFGSGTQLSVL.

The chain carries TRBV2 and TRBJ1-2; tentative D call: TRBD1 (5 bases). Germline V gene data show CDR1 as SNHLY and CDR2 as FYNNEI. The CDR3 spans 13 residues. Between the trimmed V and J ends, which lost 7 bases and 7 bases, there was a span of 16 bases. The CDR3 region has the DNA TGTGCCAGCATGCAGGGATGGGTGGGTGGCTACACCTTC. Translation gives CASMQGWVGGYTF.

The rearrangement uses TRBV11-2 and TRBJ1-2; 12 bases align to TRBD1. Germline V CDR1 and CDR2: SGHAT, FQNNGV. Losses at the gene ends were 4 bases for V and 8 bases for J; bases not matched to a gene: 8. This CDR3 contains 15 residues. The CDR3 DNA follows: TGTGCCAGCAGCTCCGGGACAGGGGGCGCTAGGGGCTACACCTTC. Its protein is CASSSGTGGARGYTF.

The rearrangement uses TRBV28 and TRBJ1-2; D is ambiguous. V was trimmed by 6 bases and J by 3 bases, leaving 14 bases between them. The CDR3 is 14 residues long. Germline CDR1 and CDR2: MDHEN and SYDVKM. CDR3 sequence: CASSGFVKDYGYTF. The CDR3 region has the DNA TGTGCCAGCAGCGGGTTTGTAAAGGACTATGGCTACACCTTC.